This TCR beta chain originates from a study of shared clonotypes between healthy human individuals. TCRdb's copy holds only in-frame clones and misses some; the assay was immunoSEQ multiplex PCR. The data show hundreds of thousands of clones, with 85% to 95% seen just once and over 0.1% held by the top ten. CD45RO-negative cells were positively selected for CCR7, leaving out terminally differentiated effector memory CD45RA+ cells. Each sample came from a Caucasian adult donor living in Nashville, Tennessee. The CDR3 has 13 amino acids. Germline CDR1 and CDR2: LNHDA and SQIVND (reference sequence). V lost 6 bases to trimming and J lost 11 bases, with 19 bases between them.

This chain joins TRBV19 and TRBJ1-1; tentatively, D is TRBD1 (5 bases). The sequence derives from a woman between 25 and 40 years old in good health. Material: naive CD8+ T cells sorted from blood. The CDR3, as DNA: TGTGCCAGTAGCCCGCAATTCAGGGTGGAGGCTTTCTTT. Its translation: CASSPQFRVEAFF.